Each of the 24 T cell receptor beta chains below was sequenced from the same sample in a study of T cell responses to AZD1222 COVID-19 vaccine. Some clones are missing from TCRdb's copy, which holds only in-frame ones; the method was immunoSEQ multiplex PCR. The sample has roughly 100,000 clones, around 90% seen once; the top ten hold 0.95% to 1.5%. The sequencing used peripheral blood, collected on day 0 of AZD1222 vaccination. Every receptor here comes from an adult in good health.

The J gene is TRBJ2-4, the V gene TRBV3-1 (or the pseudogene TRBV3-2); 10 bases fit TRBD1. Germline-derived CDR1 and CDR2 are LGHDT and YNNKEL (reference sequence). Trimming at V came to 4 bases and at J to 3 bases, leaving 3 bases not matched to a gene. The CDR3 consists of 15 residues. CDR3 nucleotide sequence: TGTGCCAGCAGCCGACAGGGGGCCCACAAAAACATTCAGTACTTC. It yields the protein CASSRQGAHKNIQYF.

This sequence joins TRBV6-2 or TRBV6-3 and TRBJ1-2; D ambiguous. V was pared by 2 bases and J by 8 bases, with 15 bases between. The CDR3 loop spans 14 amino acids. The germline CDR1 and CDR2 sequences are MNHEY and SVGEGT. This CDR3 is CASSYPPLVWGYTF. The CDR3 bases are TGTGCCAGCAGTTACCCCCCGCTAGTCTGGGGCTACACCTTC.

The chain couples TRBV2 to TRBJ2-7; D not resolved. Germline values: CDR1 SNHLY, CDR2 FYNNEI. The V and J ends lost 7 bases and 1 base respectively, with 11 bases between them. The CDR3 runs 13 residues. The CDR3 protein is CASIFHQSYEQYF. The CDR3 nucleotides read TGTGCCAGCATCTTCCATCAATCCTACGAGCAGTACTTC.

This rearrangement joins TRBV11-3 to TRBJ1-1; 7 bases are shared with TRBD1. CDR3 length equals 16 residues. Trimming at V came to 1 base and at J to 4 bases, leaving 9 bases not matched to a gene. CDR1 SGHNT and CDR2 YENEEA come from the germline V gene. This chain's CDR3 is CASSLAQGVWGTEAFF. CDR3 nucleotide sequence: TGTGCCAGCAGCTTAGCGCAGGGGGTTTGGGGCACTGAAGCTTTCTTT. The complete variable domain, with remaining parts taken from reference TRBV11-3 and TRBJ1-1, reads EAGVVQSPRYKIIEKKQPVAFWCNPISGHNTLYWYLQNLGQGPELLIRYENEEAVDDSQLPKDRFSAERLKGVDSTLKIQPAELGDSAVYLCASSLAQGVWGTEAFFGQGTRLTVV.

This clone was observed a few times. The chain links TRBV11-2 to TRBJ2-5; 8 bases line up with TRBD1. The CDR3 extends over 13 amino acids. Germline CDR1 SGHAT, CDR2 FQNNGV. V lost 4 bases to trimming and J lost 5 bases; unmatched junction nucleotides: 3. CDR3 DNA: TGTGCCAGCAGCTCAGGGGGCGGTGAGACCCAGTACTTC. Its translation: CASSSGGGETQYF.

V gene TRBV13 combines with J gene TRBJ2-7; D not resolved. The V gene lost 0 bases and the J gene lost 2 bases, with 11 bases spanning the gap. Looked up from germline, CDR1 is PRHDT and CDR2 is FYEKMQ (reference sequence). The CDR3 spans 15 residues. CDR3 nucleotides: TGTGCCAGCAGCTTAGGCCTACGCGGTACCTACGAGCAGTACTTC. As protein: CASSLGLRGTYEQYF.

The V call is TRBV7-2, the J call TRBJ1-5; TRBD1 matches 7 bases. After removal of 1 base from V and 9 bases from J, the junction contained 9 bases not matched to a gene. Germline V gene lookup returns CDR1 SGHTA and CDR2 FQGNSA. CDR3 length: 15 amino acids. The CDR3 DNA follows: TGTGCCAGCAGCTTAGGGGCAGGAGGGGGCTCGCCCCAGCATTTT. It codes for CASSLGAGGGSPQHF. The variable domain in full, completed from reference TRBV7-2 and TRBJ1-5, reads GAGVSQSPSNKVTEKGKDVELRCDPISGHTALYWYRQSLGQGLEFLIYFQGNSAPDKSGLPSDRFSAERTGGSVSTLTIQRTQQEDSAVYLCASSLGAGGGSPQHFGDGTRLSIL.

This chain joins TRBV19 and TRBJ1-5, with D possibly matching TRBD1 (6 bases). Deletions cut 3 bases from V and 6 bases from J, with 15 bases between. This CDR3 comprises 15 residues. CDR1 is LNHDA, CDR2 SQIVND, per germline (reference sequence). The DNA for the CDR3 is TGTGCCAGTAGTATTAACAGGGAGGTTGTTCAGCCCCAGCATTTT. It codes for CASSINREVVQPQHF.

This chain uses TRBV9 with TRBJ2-5; D is uncertain. The germline V gene encodes CDR1 SGDLS and CDR2 YYNGEE. The CDR3 extends over 14 amino acids. Trimming stripped 0 bases from V and 4 bases from J, with 10 bases between. This CDR3 is CASSVAPLGETQYF. In nucleotides, the CDR3 is TGTGCCAGCAGCGTAGCTCCCTTGGGAGAGACCCAGTACTTC.

This CDR3 reads CAWSVPTSGGGTDTQYF. The CDR3 DNA reads TGTGCCTGGAGTGTCCCGACTAGCGGGGGGGGCACAGATACGCAGTATTTT. V usage is TRBV30 and J usage is TRBJ2-3, with TRBD2 matching over 14 bases. CDR3 length: 17 amino acids. Per germline, CDR1 GTSNPN and CDR2 SVGIG (reference sequence). Unmatched junction bases numbered 3, after V lost 0 bases and J lost 1 base.

This sequence joins TRBV7-8 and TRBJ2-7, with D tentatively TRBD2 (5 bases). Trimming left V 5 bases short and J 4 bases short, with 15 bases between. CDR1 and CDR2 (germline): SGHVS, FQNEAQ. The CDR3 contains 14 residues. The CDR3 reads CASSRRTDSYEQYF. DNA of the CDR3: TGTGCCAGCAGCAGGAGGACTGATTCTTACGAGCAGTACTTC.

The chain carries TRBV29-1 and TRBJ1-5; perhaps TRBD1 as D (5 bases). Germline lookup yields CDR1 SQVTM and CDR2 ANQGSEA. The length of the CDR3 is 12 residues. V was shortened by 6 bases and J by 7 bases, with 13 bases between the two germline ends. The CDR3 nucleotides read TGCAGCGTGGGGACTCACGGACAGCCCCAGCATTTT. Translated, it gives CSVGTHGQPQHF.

This chain joins TRBV6-2 or TRBV6-3 and TRBJ2-6, with 9 bases lining up with TRBD1. This CDR3 is built from 17 residues. The germline V gene encodes CDR1 MNHEY and CDR2 SVGEGT. With 5 bases clipped from V and 1 base from J, the junction kept 6 bases outside the gene matches. CDR3 bases: TGTGCCAGCAGTCGGGACAGGGACTCATCTGGGGCCAACGTCCTGACTTTC. This encodes CASSRDRDSSGANVLTF.

The rearrangement links TRBV19 to TRBJ1-2; D is perhaps TRBD1 (6 bases). V was cut by 6 bases and J by 1 base, with 9 bases left in between. Germline CDR1 LNHDA, CDR2 SQIVND (reference sequence). The CDR3 covers 13 residues. The CDR3 region is CASRRQDNYGYTF. The CDR3 DNA reads TGTGCCAGTAGAAGACAGGATAACTATGGCTACACCTTC.

The chain recombines TRBV18 with TRBJ2-7; D may be TRBD1 (6 bases). This CDR3 contains 15 residues. V lost 1 base to trimming and J lost 2 bases, with 12 bases between them. Germline V gene sequence: CDR1 KGHSH, CDR2 LQKENI. CDR3 sequence: CASSPLAGDPYEQYF. The CDR3 region has the DNA TGTGCCAGCTCACCACTGGCAGGGGACCCCTACGAGCAGTACTTC.

As to this clone: This sample includes further DNA sequences coding for the same CDR3. This chain connects TRBV28 to TRBJ1-2; 9 bases align to TRBD1. This CDR3 comprises 13 residues. Germline CDR1 and CDR2: MDHEN and SYDVKM. V dropped 6 bases and J dropped 3; count of bases not matched to a gene: 2. The CDR3: CASRTGGYYGYTF. CDR3 nucleotides: TGTGCCAGCAGGACAGGGGGTTACTATGGCTACACCTTC.

The rearrangement joins TRBV18 to TRBJ1-3; tentative D call: TRBD1 (5 bases). This CDR3 region has 14 residues. Germline V CDR1 and CDR2: KGHSH, LQKENI. Trimming cost V 5 bases and J 10 bases, with 18 bases left between them. The CDR3, as DNA: TGTGCCAGCTCAATCGACAGCGTCGAAACAACCATATATTTT. Encoded protein: CASSIDSVETTIYF. The whole variable domain, filled in from reference TRBV18 and TRBJ1-3, reads NAGVMQNPRHLVRRRGQEARLRCSPMKGHSHVYWYRQLPEEGLKFMVYLQKENIIDESGMPKERFSAEFPKEGPSILRIQQVVRGDSAAYFCASSIDSVETTIYFGEGSWLTVV.

The V gene is TRBV9, the J gene TRBJ2-7; D may be TRBD2 (6 bases). CDR1 and CDR2 from the germline V gene are SGDLS and YYNGEE. The CDR3 loop spans 14 amino acids. Between the trimmed V and J ends, which lost 3 bases and 0 bases, there was a span of 10 bases. The CDR3 sequence is CASSASSASYEQYF. DNA of the CDR3: TGTGCCAGCAGCGCTTCTAGCGCCTCCTACGAGCAGTACTTC.

The chain employs TRBV3-1 (or the pseudogene TRBV3-2) and TRBJ2-1; 9 bases align to TRBD2. This CDR3 spans 14 amino acids. V trimming: 2 bases; J trimming: 6 bases; junction bases outside the gene matches: 2. Per germline, CDR1 LGHDT and CDR2 YNNKEL (reference sequence). The CDR3 spells CASSQRTSVNEQFF. In DNA form, the CDR3 reads TGTGCCAGCAGCCAAAGGACTAGCGTCAATGAGCAGTTCTTC.

The count of this clone is one. The CDR3 region is CASSGWTEAFF. The CDR3 DNA sequence: TGTGCCAGCAGTGGGTGGACTGAAGCTTTCTTT. J is TRBJ1-1 and V is TRBV12-3 or TRBV12-4; D gene uncertain. Trimming took 5 bases from V and 5 from J, leaving 6 bases between them. The CDR3 runs to 11 residues.

This chain uses TRBV5-1 with TRBJ1-1; 8 positions agree with TRBD1. Trimming at V came to 4 bases and at J to 0 bases, leaving 8 bases not matched to a gene. The CDR3 spans 16 residues. Looked up from germline, CDR1 is SGHRS and CDR2 is YFSETQ. Written as DNA, the CDR3 is TGCGCCAGCAGCCAGTCTCAGGGGGCCTTGAACACTGAAGCTTTCTTT. It encodes CASSQSQGALNTEAFF.

The chain recombines TRBV5-4 with TRBJ2-2, with no clear D. Per the germline V gene, CDR1 is SGHNT and CDR2 is YYREEE (reference sequence). The CDR3 is 12 amino acids. The V gene lost 0 bases and the J gene lost 7 bases, with 4 bases spanning the gap. In DNA form, the CDR3 reads TGTGCCAGCAGCTTGGAGGTCGGGGAGCTGTTTTTT. This translates into CASSLEVGELFF.

This clone has just one count. The V gene is TRBV7-8, the J gene TRBJ1-3; D gene uncertain. The CDR3 totals 15 residues. Trimming removed 3 bases from V and 0 bases from J, with 9 bases in between. Germline lookup yields CDR1 SGHVS and CDR2 FQNEAQ. CDR3 residues: CASSLRGGSGNTIYF. CDR3 DNA sequence: TGTGCCAGCAGCTTGCGGGGAGGCTCTGGAAACACCATATATTTT.

This clone was observed once. J is TRBJ1-4 and V is TRBV5-1, with D maybe TRBD1 (5 bases). The CDR3 spans 15 residues. Germline-derived CDR1 and CDR2 are SGHRS and YFSETQ. V was shortened by 0 bases and J by 3 bases, with 9 bases between the two germline ends. In nucleotides, the CDR3 is TGCGCCAGCAGCTTGGCAGGAGGGGCTAATGAAAAACTGTTTTTT. As protein: CASSLAGGANEKLFF. The whole variable domain, remainder taken from reference TRBV5-1 and TRBJ1-4, is KAGVTQTPRYLIKTRGQQVTLSCSPISGHRSVSWYQQTPGQGLQFLFEYFSETQRNKGNFPGRFSGRQFSNSRSEMNVSTLELGDSALYLCASSLAGGANEKLFFGSGTQLSVL.